This T cell receptor beta chain was recorded in a study of T-cell reconstitution after alpha-beta-depleted transplantation in children. General study points: Surviving recipient T cells and intrathymic progenitors accounted for some patients' high TCRbeta diversity at day 60.

Construction of the TCRbeta library involved unique molecular identifiers. Each CDR3 protein is one row after TCRdb ran MiXCR on the PCR reads. The data show more than 200,000 distinct CDR3 sequences, around 25% seen once. The CDR3 loop spans 13 amino acids. The V gene's germline CDR1 is SGDLS and CDR2 YYNGEE. The V end lost 2 bases, the J end lost 7 bases, and 13 bases lay between the germline ends. Worth noting for this clonotype: Its specificity is not known.

The chain is built from TRBV9 and TRBJ2-7, with D unclear. The sequence derives from a girl aged 2 to 9 with Fanconi anemia, due to receive a stem cell transplant. Sequencing was performed on PBMCs, taken before TCRalphabeta/CD19-depleted stem cell transplant. CDR3 region: CASSVTRLGEQYF. The CDR3 region has the DNA TGTGCCAGCAGCGTGACGCGGCTAGGGGAGCAGTACTTC.